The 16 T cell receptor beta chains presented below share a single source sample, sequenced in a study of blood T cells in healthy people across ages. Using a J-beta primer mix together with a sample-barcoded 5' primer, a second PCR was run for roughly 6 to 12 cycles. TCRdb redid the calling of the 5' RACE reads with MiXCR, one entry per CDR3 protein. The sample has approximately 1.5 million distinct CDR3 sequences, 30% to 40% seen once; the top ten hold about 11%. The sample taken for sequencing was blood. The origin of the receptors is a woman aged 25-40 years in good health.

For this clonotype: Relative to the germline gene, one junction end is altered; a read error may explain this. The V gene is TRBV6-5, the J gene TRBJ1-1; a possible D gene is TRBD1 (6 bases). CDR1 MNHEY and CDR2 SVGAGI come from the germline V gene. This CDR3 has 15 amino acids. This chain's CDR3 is CASSYSQRGDTEASF. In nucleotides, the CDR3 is TGTGCCAGCAGTTACTCCCAACGAGGGGACACTGAAGCTTCCTTT.

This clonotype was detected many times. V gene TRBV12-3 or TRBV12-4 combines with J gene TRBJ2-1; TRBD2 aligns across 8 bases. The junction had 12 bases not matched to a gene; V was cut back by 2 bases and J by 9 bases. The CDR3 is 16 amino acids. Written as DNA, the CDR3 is TGTGCCAGCAGTTTATTGTCGCCCGGGAGGGGGAGTGAGCAGTTCTTC. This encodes CASSLLSPGRGSEQFF.

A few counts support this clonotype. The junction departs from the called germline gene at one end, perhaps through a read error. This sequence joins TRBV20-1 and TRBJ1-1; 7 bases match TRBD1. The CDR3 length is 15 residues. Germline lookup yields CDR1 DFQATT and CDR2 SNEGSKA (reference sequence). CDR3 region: CSANLGLDRNAEAFF. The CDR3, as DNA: TGCAGTGCAAATCTCGGGTTGGACAGGAACGCTGAAGCTTTCTTT.

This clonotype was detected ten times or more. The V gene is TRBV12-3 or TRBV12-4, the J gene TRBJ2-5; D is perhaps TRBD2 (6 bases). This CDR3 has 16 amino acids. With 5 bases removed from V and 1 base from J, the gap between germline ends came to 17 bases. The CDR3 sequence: CASSPRDSRTQETQYF. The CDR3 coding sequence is TGTGCCAGCAGTCCCCGGGACTCCCGGACCCAAGAGACCCAGTACTTC.

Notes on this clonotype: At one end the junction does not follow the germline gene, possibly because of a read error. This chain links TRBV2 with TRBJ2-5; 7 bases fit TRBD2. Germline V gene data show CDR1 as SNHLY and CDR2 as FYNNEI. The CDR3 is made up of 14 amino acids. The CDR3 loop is CAGRLSGVGETQYF. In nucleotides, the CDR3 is TGTGCCGGCAGGCTCAGCGGGGTCGGAGAGACCCAGTACTTC.

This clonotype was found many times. The CDR3: CSVTDTQYF. CDR3 DNA: TGCAGTGTTACCGATACGCAGTATTTT. The chain recombines TRBV29-1 with TRBJ2-3; D ambiguous. The CDR3 spans 9 residues. Germline V CDR1 and CDR2: SQVTM, ANQGSEA.

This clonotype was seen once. CDR3 region: CASSFHQRGTYEQYF. The CDR3 DNA sequence: TGTGCCAGCAGCTTTCATCAGCGGGGTACCTACGAGCAGTACTTC. The rearrangement links TRBV11-2 to TRBJ2-7; TRBD2 agrees at 7 bases. Germline values: CDR1 SGHAT, CDR2 FQNNGV. The junction had 7 bases not matched to a gene; V was cut back by 3 bases and J by 2 bases. This CDR3 has 15 residues.

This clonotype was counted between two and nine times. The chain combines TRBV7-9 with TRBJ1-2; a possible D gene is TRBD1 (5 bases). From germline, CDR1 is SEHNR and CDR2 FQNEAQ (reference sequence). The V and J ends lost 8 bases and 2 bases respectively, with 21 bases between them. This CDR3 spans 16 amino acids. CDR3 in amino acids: CASGKEPGLENYGYTF. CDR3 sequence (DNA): TGTGCCAGCGGAAAAGAGCCGGGACTTGAGAACTATGGCTACACCTTC.

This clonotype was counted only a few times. The CDR3 here is CASSTRTARGTEAFF. CDR3 coding DNA: TGTGCCAGTAGTACACGGACAGCCCGGGGGACTGAAGCTTTCTTT. This chain joins TRBV19 and TRBJ1-1, with D maybe TRBD1 (6 bases). The V gene's germline CDR1 is LNHDA and CDR2 SQIVND (reference sequence). With 4 bases removed from V and 5 bases from J, the gap between germline ends came to 17 bases. The CDR3 is 15 residues long.

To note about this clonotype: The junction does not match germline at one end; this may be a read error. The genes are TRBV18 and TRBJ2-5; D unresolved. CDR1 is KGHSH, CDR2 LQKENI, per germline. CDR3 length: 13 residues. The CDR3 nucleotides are TGTGCCAGCACACCACCTGGAGCAGAGACCCAGTACTTC. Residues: CASTPPGAETQYF.

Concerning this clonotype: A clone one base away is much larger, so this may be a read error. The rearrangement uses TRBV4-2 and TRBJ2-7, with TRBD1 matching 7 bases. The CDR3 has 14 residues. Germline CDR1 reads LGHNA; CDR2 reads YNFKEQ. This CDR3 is CASNQDQGENEQYF. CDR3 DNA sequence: TGTGCCAGCAACCAAGACCAGGGGGAAAACGAGCAGTACTTC.

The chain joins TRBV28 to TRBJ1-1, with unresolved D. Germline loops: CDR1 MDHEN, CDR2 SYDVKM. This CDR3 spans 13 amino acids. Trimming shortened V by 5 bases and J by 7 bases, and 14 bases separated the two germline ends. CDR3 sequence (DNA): TGTGCCAGCAGTCTCGCGGCCACCCGTGAAGCTTTCTTT. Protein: CASSLAATREAFF. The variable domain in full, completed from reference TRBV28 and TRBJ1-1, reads DVKVTQSSRYLVKRTGEKVFLECVQDMDHENMFWYRQDPGLGLRLIYFSYDVKMKEKGDIPEGYSVSREKKERFSLILESASTNQTSMYLCASSLAATREAFFGQGTRLTVV.

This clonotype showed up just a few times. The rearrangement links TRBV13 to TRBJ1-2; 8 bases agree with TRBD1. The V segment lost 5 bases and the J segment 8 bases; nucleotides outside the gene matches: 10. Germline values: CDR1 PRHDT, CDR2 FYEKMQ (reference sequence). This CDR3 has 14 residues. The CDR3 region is CASSLGTGRRGYTF. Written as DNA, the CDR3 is TGTGCCAGCAGCCTCGGGACAGGAAGGCGGGGCTACACCTTC.

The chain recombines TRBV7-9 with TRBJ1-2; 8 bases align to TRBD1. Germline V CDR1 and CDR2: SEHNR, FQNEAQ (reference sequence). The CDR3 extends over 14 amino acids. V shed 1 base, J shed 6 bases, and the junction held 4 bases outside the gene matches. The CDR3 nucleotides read TGTGCCAGCAGCTTAGGCTCAGGGGGCCATGGCTACACCTTC. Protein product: CASSLGSGGHGYTF.

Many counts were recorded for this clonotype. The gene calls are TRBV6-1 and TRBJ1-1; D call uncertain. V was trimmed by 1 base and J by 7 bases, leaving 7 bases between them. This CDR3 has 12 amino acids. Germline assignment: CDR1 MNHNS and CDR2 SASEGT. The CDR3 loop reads CASSEGHSEAFF. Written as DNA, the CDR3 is TGTGCCAGCAGTGAAGGTCACAGTGAAGCTTTCTTT.

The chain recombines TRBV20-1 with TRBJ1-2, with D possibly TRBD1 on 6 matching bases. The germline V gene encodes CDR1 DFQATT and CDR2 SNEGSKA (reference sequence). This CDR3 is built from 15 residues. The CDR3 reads CMLGGGPTTNYGYTF. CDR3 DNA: TGCATGCTCGGGGGGGGGCCGACGACTAACTATGGCTACACCTTC.